The clone carrying this T cell receptor beta chain has just a few counts. Its specificity is not known. The entry originates in a study of identical twins. Notes on the study in general: Models underestimated out-of-frame TCR alpha sharing in monozygotic twins. Memory repertoires lacked the insertion deficit that abundant cord blood beta clonotypes showed.

A universal primer site was incorporated via template switching, and the cDNA contained unique molecular identifiers. TCRdb itself ran the 5' RACE reads through MiXCR, one entry per CDR3 protein. The data show 690,000 or so distinct CDR3 sequences, around 8.6% seen once. The same sample was also studied in work on yellow fever vaccine responses in identical twins.

Sequenced material: PBMCs. The clonotype originates from a woman between 18 and 30 years old in good health.

The CDR3 sequence is CASSVLAGVWEQYF. The DNA of the CDR3 is TGTGCCAGCAGTGTCCTAGCGGGAGTGTGGGAGCAGTACTTC. The chain combines TRBV2 with TRBJ2-7; 10 positions match TRBD2. J gave up 7 bases and V 4 bases, and 7 bases lay outside the gene matches. CDR1 and CDR2 from the germline V gene are SNHLY and FYNNEI. CDR3 length: 14 residues. The full variable domain, completed using reference TRBV2 and TRBJ2-7, is EPEVTQTPSHQVTQMGQEVILRCVPISNHLYFYWYRQILGQKVEFLVSFYNNEISEKSEIFDDQFSVERPDGSNFTLKIRSTKLEDSAMYFCASSVLAGVWEQYFGPGTRLTVT.